The subject of this entry is one TCR beta chain. The sample originates from a study of prognosis after radiotherapy for stage I lung cancer. Study details: The patients comprised about a dozen men and over 5 women, spanning ages about 53 to 85 and having a median of about 74 years. A biologically effective dose of at least 100 Gy came via 3-5 SBRT fractions.

Multiplex PCR, run in two rounds, amplified TCR beta CDR3 from genomic DNA. First-round PCR used primers specific to each TRBV and TRBJ gene. TCRdb redid the calling of the multiplex PCR reads with MiXCR, one entry per CDR3 protein. The sample holds around 16,000 distinct CDR3 sequences, roughly two fifths seen once. This CDR3 is 15 amino acids long. Germline V CDR1 and CDR2: DFQATT, SNEGSKA (reference sequence). V was pared by 1 base and J by 1 base, with 3 bases of the junction left unmatched. The material was PBMCs, obtained before or after stereotactic body radiation therapy (not recorded which). The chain carries TRBV20-1 and TRBJ2-3, with 9 bases fitting TRBD2. The source is a donor aged 50 or older with non-small cell lung cancer. CDR3 loop: CSARGRTSGTDTQYF. In DNA form, the CDR3 reads TGCAGTGCTAGAGGTCGGACTAGCGGCACAGATACGCAGTATTTT.